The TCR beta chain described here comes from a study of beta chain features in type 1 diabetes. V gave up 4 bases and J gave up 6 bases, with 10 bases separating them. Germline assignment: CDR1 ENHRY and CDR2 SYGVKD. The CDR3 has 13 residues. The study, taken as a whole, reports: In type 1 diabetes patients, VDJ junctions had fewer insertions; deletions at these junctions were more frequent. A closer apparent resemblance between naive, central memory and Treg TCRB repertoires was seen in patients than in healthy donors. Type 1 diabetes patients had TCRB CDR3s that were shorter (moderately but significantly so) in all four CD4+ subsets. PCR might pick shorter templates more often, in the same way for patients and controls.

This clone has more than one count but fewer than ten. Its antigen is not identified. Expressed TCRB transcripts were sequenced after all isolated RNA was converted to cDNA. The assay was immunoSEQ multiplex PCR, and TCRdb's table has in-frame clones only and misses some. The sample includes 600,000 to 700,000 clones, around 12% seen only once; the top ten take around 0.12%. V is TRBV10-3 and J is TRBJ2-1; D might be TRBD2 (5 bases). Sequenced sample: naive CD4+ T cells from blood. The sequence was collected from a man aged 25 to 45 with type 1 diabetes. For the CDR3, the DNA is TGTGCCATCAGTGGGGGAGTAGGCAATGAGCAGTTCTTC. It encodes CAISGGVGNEQFF.